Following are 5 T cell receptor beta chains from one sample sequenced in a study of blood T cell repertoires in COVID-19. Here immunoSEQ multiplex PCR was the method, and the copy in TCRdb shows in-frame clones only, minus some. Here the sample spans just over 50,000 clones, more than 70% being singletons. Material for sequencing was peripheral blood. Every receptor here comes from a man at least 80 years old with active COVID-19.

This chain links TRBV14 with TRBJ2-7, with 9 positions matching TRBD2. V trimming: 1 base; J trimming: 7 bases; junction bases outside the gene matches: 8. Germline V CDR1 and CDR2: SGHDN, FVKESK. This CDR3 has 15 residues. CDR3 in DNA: TGTGCCAGCAGCCAAGCCCGTAGCGGGAGCGTGGAGCAGTACTTC. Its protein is CASSQARSGSVEQYF.

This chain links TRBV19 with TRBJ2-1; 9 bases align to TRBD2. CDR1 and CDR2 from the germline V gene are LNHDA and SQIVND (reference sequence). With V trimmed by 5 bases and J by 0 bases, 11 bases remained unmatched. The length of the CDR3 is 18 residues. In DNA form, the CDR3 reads TGTGCCAGTAGTGGACGGGCTAGCGGGATTGTCTCCTACAATGAGCAGTTCTTC. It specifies CASSGRASGIVSYNEQFF.

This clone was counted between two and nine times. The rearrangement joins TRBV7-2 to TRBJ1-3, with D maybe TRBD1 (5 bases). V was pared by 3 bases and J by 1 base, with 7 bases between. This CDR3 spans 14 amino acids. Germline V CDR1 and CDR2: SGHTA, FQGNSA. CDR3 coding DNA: TGTGCCAGCAGCTTTGGGGCATCTGGAAACACCATATATTTT. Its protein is CASSFGASGNTIYF.

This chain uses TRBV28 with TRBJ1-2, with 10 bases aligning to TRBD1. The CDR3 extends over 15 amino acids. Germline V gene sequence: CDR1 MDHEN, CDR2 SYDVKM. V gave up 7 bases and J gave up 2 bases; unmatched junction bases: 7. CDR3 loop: CASKGAGQGNYGYTF. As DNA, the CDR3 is TGTGCCAGCAAGGGTGCGGGACAGGGGAACTATGGCTACACCTTC.

CDR3 DNA sequence: TGTGCCAGCACCATCGCCGGGACTAGCAATGAGCAGTTCTTC. As protein: CASTIAGTSNEQFF. The chain uses TRBV11-3 and TRBJ2-1, with TRBD2 matching 8 bases. Germline assignment: CDR1 SGHNT and CDR2 YENEEA. V lost 7 bases and J lost 6; bases outside the gene matches: 8. The CDR3 runs to 14 residues.